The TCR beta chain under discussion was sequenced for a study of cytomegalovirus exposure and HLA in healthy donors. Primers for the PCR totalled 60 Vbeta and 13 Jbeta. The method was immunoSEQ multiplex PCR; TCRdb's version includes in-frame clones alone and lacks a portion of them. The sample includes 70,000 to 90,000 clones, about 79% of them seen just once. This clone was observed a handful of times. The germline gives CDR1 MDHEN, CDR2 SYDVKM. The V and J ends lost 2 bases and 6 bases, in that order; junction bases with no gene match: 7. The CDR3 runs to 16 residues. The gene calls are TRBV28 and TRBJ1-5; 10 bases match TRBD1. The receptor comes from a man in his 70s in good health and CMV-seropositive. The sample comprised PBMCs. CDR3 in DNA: TGTGCCAGCAGTTTAGGGACAGGGGTTTTCGGTCAGCCCCAGCATTTT. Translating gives CASSLGTGVFGQPQHF.